This T cell receptor (beta chain) was retrieved from a study of cytomegalovirus exposure and HLA in healthy donors (TCRdb year 2017). General notes on the study: In an earlier analysis of about 560 of the donors, 276 Gb of sequence data and 117 million unique TCR beta sequences from 150 million to 200 million T cells were reported. The T cell repertoires of under 750 subjects were profiled by immunosequencing and related to cytomegalovirus serostatus. Rather than using new phenotypic data, the later analysis identified candidate immune exposures from TCR beta sequences and from how often those sequences occurred across donors. Typing coverage varied by locus: about 629-640 donors for A, B, C, DRB1 and DQB1; approximately 500 for DQA1; approximately 570 for DPA1; roughly 450 for DPB1. A later analysis re-analyzed previously published TCR beta repertoires from 660 or so donors and added high-resolution HLA genotyping to study TCR occurrence patterns. Every discovery cohort repertoire had been produced on one sequencing platform. Donor age, sex, ethnicity and CMV serostatus were compiled together with the repertoire data. An early release that covered about 640 HLA-typed donors contained around 330 gigabases of sequencing data and tens of millions of unique TCR sequences. High-throughput TCR immunosequencing, statistical association of individual TCRs with disease status, and machine learning were combined to predict cytomegalovirus infection status. Among around 400 genotyped donors of the cohort, an average of about 240,000 unique TCR beta nucleotide sequences were sequenced per donor, roughly 18% of them non-productive. A separate validation cohort of about 110 different subjects was used in addition to the approximately 670-subject first cohort. The genetic ancestry cluster associated with self-reported Caucasian donors included around 76% of the 398 genotyped donors. An earlier analysis of 587 of the donors applied high-throughput TCR beta sequencing to assess whether each TCR beta V gene segment acted as functional or pseudogenic. Because of strong linkage in the cohort, five DR-DQ haplotypes were treated as single units for association and clustering. A later genetic analysis used genome-wide SNP genotypes for about 65% of the 666 donors, treating that subset as a discovery cohort. The study aimed to test whether cataloging public T cell receptors could reveal signatures of past pathogen exposure. HLA typing included class I and class II loci at four-digit resolution. Study-wide conclusions, independent of this receptor: In an earlier analysis of 500 to 650 of the donors, most TCR beta V segments appeared in productive rearrangements about 87% or about 30% of the time, broadly matching IMGT annotations. Because counts were too low, seventeen rarely observed V segments, including chromosome 9 orphons, were excluded from the earlier analysis of 587 of the donors. In the study, about 150 TCR beta chains were listed as associated with cytomegalovirus. Some IMGT-functional V segments, including TRBV6-2 and TRBV6-3, could not be told apart with the 87-base-pair reads, so those segments were excluded. In a later analysis, HLA-associated TCR beta chains showed more clonal expansion and lower generation probabilities than non-associated chains that were equally common. Specific HLA alleles were associated with over 15,000 TCR beta sequences at a false discovery rate of 0.05 in a later analysis. Correlated functional status among segregating V segments might reflect linkage disequilibrium, but an unknown experimental factor could not be ruled out. A later genetic analysis reported fewer N-insertions in productive TCRs among donors in an Asian-associated ancestry cluster than the roughly 700-donor mean. In a later genetic analysis, a missense DCLRE1C variant was associated with V-gene and J-gene trimming of TCR beta chains, and the association was replicated in an independent cohort. HLA typing was unavailable for some donors at each locus, so association tests used only the typed subset. Sequencing depth was assumed to be roughly uniform across donors in the presence/absence analyses, though that assumption may not hold. The sequencing pipeline was judged likely to have produced a cluster of highly shared sequence variants as a technical artifact. The only immune exposure information available for the cohort was CMV serostatus. In a later analysis, the rate of TCR association differed among HLA loci, with DRB1 alleles having the most associated TCRs and HLA-C alleles having the fewest. Most CMV-associated TCR beta chains appeared to be HLA-restricted in a later analysis, and the HLA associations seemed to be driven largely by CMV exposure. A further reported finding was that TCR beta sequences accurately predicted the HLA-A and HLA-B alleles for most subjects in the first cohort. A later analysis reported that several top co-occurrence clusters appeared linked to parvovirus B19, influenza, CMV and Epstein-Barr virus. This cohort had only TCR beta chains sequenced, and the lack of alpha or paired-chain data limited which features could be detected. It was suggested by the authors that the approach could potentially be generalized to other disease states and immunological phenotypes. The classifier was reported to diagnose cytomegalovirus status with high specificity and sensitivity in both the original cohort and the validation cohort. While some public TCRs were present in many individuals, most TCR sequences turned up only very rarely across donors. When HLA alleles, especially DR and DQ, strongly co-occurred, attributing TCR associations to individual alleles was difficult. In vitro tests confirmed that three of the cytomegalovirus-associated TCR beta chains recognize cytomegalovirus antigens.

Concerning this clone itself: The antigen this receptor binds is unknown. Base qualities are not at hand, and no much larger clone is one base apart.

Library preparation was by the immunoSEQ multiplex PCR assay. The multiplex PCR relied on a mix of 60 forward primers for TCR Vbeta segments and 13 reverse primers for TCR Jbeta segments. The CDR3 region of rearranged TCR beta genes was amplified from genomic DNA with a multiplex PCR assay. Amplified TCR beta libraries were sequenced as 87-base-pair reads on the Illumina HiSeq System. Per the source publication's procedure: A later analysis counted approximately 76 million unique TCR beta chains across the 600 to 850 repertoires, and roughly 10 million of these chains were shared by at least two donors. Raw reads were error-corrected and collapsed into unique sequences with a nearest-neighbor algorithm that merged closely related sequences to remove PCR and sequencing errors. Alignment of CDR3 sequences to IMGT reference sequences was used to assign V, D and J gene segments. For a sequence to be retained, a match of at least six nucleotides to both a V gene segment and a J gene segment was required. Rearrangements were classified as productive when the CDR3 lacked stop codons and remained in frame with V and J, and all other rearrangements were classified as non-productive. Following IMGT convention, CDR3 was defined as the stretch from the second conserved V-encoded cysteine up to the conserved J-encoded phenylalanine. The earlier analysis of about 590 of the donors excluded sequences that lacked an unambiguous match to a single V gene segment. In an earlier analysis of approximately 590 of the donors, a V segment was called functional when productive rearrangements were above 56.7%, and segregating when the standard deviation between donors exceeded 5%. A statistical classification framework was developed to diagnose cytomegalovirus status using the catalog of TCR beta chain sequences. In a later analysis, TCR nucleotide sequences were compared against IMGT/GENE-DB human TR gene sequences so that V and J genes could be assigned. In a later analysis, CDR3 sequences and most-parsimonious VDJ recombination scenarios were assigned using the TCRdist pipeline. In a later analysis, each TCR beta chain was defined by its CDR3 amino acid sequence together with its V-gene family, and reads without a unique V-gene family were excluded. In a later analysis, around 600 highly shared, low-generation-probability nucleotide sequences were removed to address suspected cross-contamination and a sequencing artifact. For each public chain, a later analysis derived a clonal expansion index from normalized ranks of inferred template counts within each repertoire. In a later analysis, generation probabilities were computed with a VDJ recombination model fitted to out-of-frame rearrangements, and the resulting probabilities were checked against IGoR. In a later analysis, TCR-TCR, TCR-HLA and TCR-CMV co-occurrence was scored with hypergeometric tests, and a repertoire-size bias correction was applied to TCR pairs. To estimate false discovery rates, a later analysis permuted the HLA or CMV assignments 20 times. In a later analysis, co-occurring TCRs were grouped using DBSCAN, and TCRdist sequence similarity was added for clustering within HLA-allele-positive subsets. For co-occurrence clustering, repertoires with fewer than 30,000 or more than 120,000 public chains were excluded, along with five or six repertoires with anomalous nucleotide sharing. This immuneACCESS table, as held by TCRdb, lists in-frame sequences with V and J called but not all clones. Of the missing ones, under half trace to an unresolved V gene in checked studies; the others have no known cause. Clone size and the V and J calls come from that table; the DNA yielded D and trimming. This sample holds about 140,000 clones; roughly 77% were observed only once. The ten largest make up 2.5% to 3.5% of the sample.

The germline V gene (reference sequence) supplies CDR1 GTSNPN and CDR2 SVGIG. The V end loses 0 bases and the J end loses 10 bases, and a stretch of 13 bases separates them. The CDR3 contains 14 residues, cysteine and phenylalanine counted. Just the 42-base CDR3 DNA is kept, in frame starting at base 1. The cohort comprised around 690 healthy bone marrow donors. At the time of sampling, all cohort members were nominally healthy, though unrecorded immune exposures were likely present. The donor was CMV seronegative and was included in the group of about 350 seronegative cohort members. A peripheral blood sample was provided by each donor, and peripheral blood mononuclear cells were used for TCR beta sequencing. Genomic DNA was extracted from the blood cell samples with the Qiagen DNeasy Blood Extraction Kit.

This TCR was sampled from a female donor in good health and CMV-seronegative. In this chain, TRBV30 is recombined with TRBJ1-6, with TRBD1 tentatively as D gene (5 bases match). Sequencing was performed on PBMCs. The CDR3 sequence is CAWSVPGWSSPLHF. At the DNA level, the sequence is TGTGCCTGGAGTGTACCAGGGTGGAGCTCACCCCTCCACTTT.